This T cell receptor (beta chain) was captured in a study of OX40 agonist ivuxolimab in advanced cancers. Across the study: Prior anti-PD-1, anti-PD-L1 or anti-CTLA-4 therapy did not bar entry, and more than 35% had some. Overall study results and limits: Also present in some nonresponders was a low level of normalized T-cell clonal expansion.

The protocol was immunoSEQ multiplex PCR, while the TCRdb copy is restricted to in-frame clones and leaves out a portion. The sample carries around 56,000 clones, approximately 82% recorded once. Concerning this clone: Antigen unknown.

Germline trimming cut 3 bases from V and 1 base from J; bases unmatched to any gene: 9. The CDR3 is made up of 17 amino acids. Germline CDR1 reads PRHDT; CDR2 reads FYEKMQ (reference sequence). This sample comprised CD4+ or CD8+ T cells sorted from blood, obtained in a trial of the OX40 agonist ivuxolimab. The rearrangement links TRBV13 to TRBJ2-1; 7 nucleotides line up with TRBD2. This receptor was obtained from an adult with an advanced solid tumor such as melanoma, head and neck, liver or kidney cancer. CDR3 sequence reads: CASSFSPGGGSYNEQFF. The CDR3 DNA sequence: TGTGCCAGCAGCTTCTCCCCGGGGGGAGGGTCCTACAATGAGCAGTTCTTC. Variable domain in full (rest from reference TRBV13 and TRBJ2-1): AAGVIQSPRHLIKEKRETATLKCYPIPRHDTVYWYQQGPGQDPQFLISFYEKMQSDKGSIPDRFSAQQFSDYHSELNMSSLELGDSALYFCASSFSPGGGSYNEQFFGPGTRLTVL.